This T cell receptor (beta chain) was recovered during a study of blood T cell repertoires in COVID-19. Here immunoSEQ multiplex PCR was the method, and the copy in TCRdb shows in-frame clones only, minus some. The sample shows 220,000 or so clones, around 80% of them seen only once. Losses at the gene ends were 4 bases for V and 3 bases for J; bases not matched to a gene: 4. The CDR3 runs 16 residues. The germline V gene encodes CDR1 KGHDR and CDR2 SFDVKD. Sequenced input: peripheral blood. This chain joins TRBV24-1 and TRBJ1-5; TRBD1 matches at 11 bases. This receptor was obtained from a woman in her 70s with acute or convalescent COVID-19. CDR3 nucleotide sequence: TGTGCCACCAGTGACTCGGGACAGGGGGACAATCAGCCCCAGCATTTT. Translation: CATSDSGQGDNQPQHF.